This T cell receptor (beta chain) was sequenced in a study of control samples from healthy donors and cancer patients. CDR1 is KGHSH and CDR2 is LQKENI in the germline V gene. Deletions cut 6 bases from V and 1 base from J, with 10 bases between. This CDR3 has 14 residues. This clone was observed a handful of times. Other DNA variants within this sample encode the same CDR3. TCRdb's copy holds only in-frame clones and misses some; the assay was immunoSEQ multiplex PCR. The table lists approximately 140,000 clones, 85% to 90% of them singletons. The clonotype was recovered from a man between 45 and 60 years old with head and neck cancer. The sequencing sample was made of PBMCs. The chain is built from TRBV18 and TRBJ1-5; the D gene is possibly TRBD1 (6 bases). The CDR3 nucleotides read TGTGCCAGCTCGGCCCAGGGGAGCAATCAGCCCCAGCATTTT. As protein: CASSAQGSNQPQHF. The full variable domain, its missing parts supplied by reference TRBV18 and TRBJ1-5, is NAGVMQNPRHLVRRRGQEARLRCSPMKGHSHVYWYRQLPEEGLKFMVYLQKENIIDESGMPKERFSAEFPKEGPSILRIQQVVRGDSAAYFCASSAQGSNQPQHFGDGTRLSIL.